Below are 12 T cell receptor beta chains sequenced from a single sample in a study of shared clonotypes between healthy human individuals. Method: immunoSEQ multiplex PCR; TCRdb's copy keeps in-frame clones and lacks some. The data hold about half a million clones, with approximately 82% observed a single time. The sample comprised PBMCs. Receptor source: a woman in her thirties or forties in good health. Some clones in this sample may be carry-over from other donors' samples.

This clone has a handful of counts. The chain recombines TRBV2 with TRBJ2-2; D remains ambiguous. CDR3 length: 13 amino acids. Trimming left V 4 bases short and J 4 bases short, with 7 bases between. Germline V CDR1 and CDR2: SNHLY, FYNNEI. The CDR3: CASSVRATGELFF. Here the CDR3 DNA reads TGTGCCAGCAGTGTAAGGGCCACCGGGGAGCTGTTTTTT.

The genes are TRBV11-2 and TRBJ1-1, with 7 positions matching TRBD1. Trimming removed 6 bases from V and 3 bases from J; junction bases left unmatched: 4. This CDR3 comprises 13 residues. Looked up from germline, CDR1 is SGHAT and CDR2 is FQNNGV. This CDR3 is CASSWDRDTEAFF. CDR3 in DNA: TGTGCCAGCAGTTGGGACAGAGACACTGAAGCTTTCTTT.

The rearrangement links TRBV10-1 to TRBJ2-7, with TRBD2 as a possible D gene (6 bases). Deletions cut 3 bases from V and 7 bases from J, with 13 bases between. The V gene's germline CDR1 is WNHNN and CDR2 SYGVQD (reference sequence). The CDR3 covers 13 residues. CDR3 bases: TGCGCCAGCAGTGATCGGGACTCGATAGAGCAGTACTTC. The encoded protein is CASSDRDSIEQYF.

The chain recombines TRBV5-4 with TRBJ1-1, with D possibly being TRBD1 (5 bases). CDR3 length: 13 amino acids. Between the trimmed V and J ends, which lost 5 bases and 1 base, there was a span of 9 bases. Germline CDR1 SGHNT, CDR2 YYREEE (reference sequence). The CDR3 sequence is CASSAQGNTEAFF. CDR3 nucleotide sequence: TGTGCCAGCAGTGCGCAGGGGAACACTGAAGCTTTCTTT.

This clone has only a few counts. The chain has TRBV7-2 and TRBJ2-7, with 7 positions matching TRBD1. CDR1 and CDR2 from the germline V gene are SGHTA and FQGNSA. V shed 5 bases and J 0 bases; nucleotides not matched to a gene: 1. This CDR3 region has 13 residues. The CDR3 loop reads CASSGTASYEQYF. The CDR3 DNA sequence: TGTGCCAGCAGCGGGACAGCCTCCTACGAGCAGTACTTC.

The rearrangement links TRBV19 to TRBJ2-5, with a tentative D call TRBD2 (7 bases). Germline V lookup: CDR1 LNHDA, CDR2 SQIVND (reference sequence). V lost 6 bases and J lost 5, with 25 bases in between. This CDR3 comprises 17 residues. CDR3 in amino acids: CASSTMGARGARETQYF. The CDR3 DNA is TGTGCCAGTAGCACGATGGGGGCACGGGGGGCGCGTGAGACCCAGTACTTC.

This chain uses TRBV11-2 with TRBJ2-5, with 9 nucleotides matching TRBD2. Per the germline V gene, CDR1 is SGHAT and CDR2 is FQNNGV. J gave up 2 bases and V 5 bases, and 6 bases lay outside the gene matches. The CDR3 has 15 residues. CDR3 region: CASSLAGSGQETQYF. Written as DNA, the CDR3 is TGTGCCAGCAGCCTAGCGGGGTCAGGGCAAGAGACCCAGTACTTC.

The chain links TRBV27 to TRBJ2-7, with a weak D call TRBD1 (7 bases). Germline V gene lookup returns CDR1 MNHEY and CDR2 SMNVEV (reference sequence). The CDR3 is 15 residues long. Trimming shortened V by 0 bases and J by 7 bases, and 16 bases separated the two germline ends. CDR3 residues: CASSLSQGGFREQYF. The CDR3 coding sequence is TGTGCCAGCAGTTTATCCCAGGGGGGATTTAGGGAGCAGTACTTC.

This chain uses TRBV7-2 with TRBJ2-7, with 9 bases that match TRBD2. Germline trimming cut 1 base from V and 0 bases from J; bases unmatched to any gene: 4. Germline-derived CDR1 and CDR2 are SGHTA and FQGNSA. The CDR3 has 16 amino acids. CDR3 protein: CASSLVSSGTSYEQYF. As DNA, the CDR3 is TGTGCCAGCAGCTTAGTCTCTAGCGGGACCTCCTACGAGCAGTACTTC.

This chain joins TRBV18 and TRBJ2-1, with 9 positions matching TRBD1. The CDR3 extends over 16 amino acids. Germline-derived CDR1 and CDR2 are KGHSH and LQKENI. The V and J ends lost 6 bases and 6 bases, in that order; junction bases with no gene match: 12. DNA for the CDR3: TGTGCCAGCTCCCCAAGGGGACAGGGAATGACCAATGAGCAGTTCTTC. Its translation is CASSPRGQGMTNEQFF.

This chain uses TRBV10-3 with TRBJ1-2; no reliable D call. The CDR3 has 14 amino acids. CDR1 and CDR2 (germline): ENHRY, SYGVKD. Between the trimmed V and J ends, which lost 4 bases and 1 base, there was a span of 10 bases. The CDR3 bases are TGTGCCATCAGTGTCAAACTTGATAACTATGGCTACACCTTC. This translates into CAISVKLDNYGYTF.

A remark on this clone: This sample also contains other DNA sequences that code for the same CDR3. The rearrangement links TRBV5-1 to TRBJ2-5; 13 bases agree with TRBD2. The CDR3 is made up of 16 amino acids. Trimming removed 0 bases from V and 1 base from J; junction bases left unmatched: 0. The germline CDR1 and CDR2 sequences are SGHRS and YFSETQ. CDR3 sequence reads: CASSLGLAGGQETQYF. The CDR3 DNA is TGCGCCAGCAGCTTGGGACTAGCGGGAGGCCAAGAGACCCAGTACTTC.